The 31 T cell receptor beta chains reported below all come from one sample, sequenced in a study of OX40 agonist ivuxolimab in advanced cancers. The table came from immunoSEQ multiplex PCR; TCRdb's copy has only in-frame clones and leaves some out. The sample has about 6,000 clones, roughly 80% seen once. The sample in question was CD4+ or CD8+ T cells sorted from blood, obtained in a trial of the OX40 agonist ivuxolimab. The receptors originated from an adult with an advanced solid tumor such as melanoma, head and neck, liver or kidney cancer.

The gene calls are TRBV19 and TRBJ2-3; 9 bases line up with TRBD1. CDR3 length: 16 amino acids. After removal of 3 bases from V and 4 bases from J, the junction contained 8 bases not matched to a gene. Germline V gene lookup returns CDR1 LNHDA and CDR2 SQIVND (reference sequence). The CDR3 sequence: CASSMAGQGTSDTQYF. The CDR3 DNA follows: TGTGCCAGTAGTATGGCGGGACAGGGCACTTCAGATACGCAGTATTTT.

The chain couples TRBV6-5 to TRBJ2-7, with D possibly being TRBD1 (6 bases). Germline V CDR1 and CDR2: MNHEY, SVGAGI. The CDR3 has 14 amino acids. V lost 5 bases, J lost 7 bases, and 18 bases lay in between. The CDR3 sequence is CASSLGAGALEQYF. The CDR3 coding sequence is TGTGCCAGCAGTCTGGGGGCAGGGGCTCTAGAGCAGTACTTC.

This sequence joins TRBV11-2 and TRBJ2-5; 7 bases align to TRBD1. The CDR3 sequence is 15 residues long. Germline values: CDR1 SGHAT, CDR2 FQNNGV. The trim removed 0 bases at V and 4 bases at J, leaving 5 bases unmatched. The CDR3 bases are TGTGCCAGCAGCTTAGAACAGGGGCAGGTAGAGACCCAGTACTTC. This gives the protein CASSLEQGQVETQYF.

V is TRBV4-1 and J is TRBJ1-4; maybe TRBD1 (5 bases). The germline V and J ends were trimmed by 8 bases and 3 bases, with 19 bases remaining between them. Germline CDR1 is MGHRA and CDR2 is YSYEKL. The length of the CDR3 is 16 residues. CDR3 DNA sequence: TGCGCCAGCGGGAGGGACGGACTGACAGCTAATGAAAAACTGTTTTTT. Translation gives CASGRDGLTANEKLFF.

CDR3 residues: CASSQTGAGGYTF. The CDR3 nucleotides are TGCGCCAGCAGCCAGACAGGGGCAGGAGGCTACACCTTC. The chain uses TRBV4-3 and TRBJ1-2, with TRBD1 identical over 8 bases. CDR3 length equals 13 residues. After removal of 3 bases from V and 8 bases from J, the junction contained 5 bases not matched to a gene. Germline V gene lookup returns CDR1 LGHNA and CDR2 YSLEER.

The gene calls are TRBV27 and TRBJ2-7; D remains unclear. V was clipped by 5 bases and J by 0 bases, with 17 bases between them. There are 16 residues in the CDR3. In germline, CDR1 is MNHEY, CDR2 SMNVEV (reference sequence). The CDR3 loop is CASSMSLTTISYEQYF. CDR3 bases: TGTGCCAGCAGTATGTCCCTGACCACGATCTCCTACGAGCAGTACTTC.

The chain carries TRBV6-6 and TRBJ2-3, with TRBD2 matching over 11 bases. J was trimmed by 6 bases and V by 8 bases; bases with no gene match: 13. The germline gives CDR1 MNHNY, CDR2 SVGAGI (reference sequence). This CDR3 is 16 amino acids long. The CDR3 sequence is CASEGSSGGNSDTQYF. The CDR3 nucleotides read TGTGCCAGCGAAGGGTCTAGCGGGGGGAATTCGGATACGCAGTATTTT.

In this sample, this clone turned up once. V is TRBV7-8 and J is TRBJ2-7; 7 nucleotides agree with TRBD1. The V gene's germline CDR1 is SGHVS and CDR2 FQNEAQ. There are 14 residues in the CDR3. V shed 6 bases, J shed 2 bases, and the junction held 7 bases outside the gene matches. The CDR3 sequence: CASSPLGTAYEQYF. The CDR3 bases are TGTGCCAGCAGTCCTCTTGGGACAGCCTACGAGCAGTACTTC. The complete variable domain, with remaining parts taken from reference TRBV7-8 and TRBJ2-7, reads GAGVSQSPRYKVAKRGQDVALRCDPISGHVSLFWYQQALGQGPEFLTYFQNEAQLDKSGLPSDRFFAERPEGSVSTLKIQRTQQEDSAVYLCASSPLGTAYEQYFGPGTRLTVT.

The CDR3 region has the DNA TGTGCCACCCGGGACAGGGCAAATGAAAAACTGTTTTTT. Protein sequence: CATRDRANEKLFF. The chain recombines TRBV15 with TRBJ1-4; 9 bases line up with TRBD1. Trimming took 8 bases from V and 5 from J; bases not matched to a gene: 3. This CDR3 has 13 amino acids. Germline V CDR1 and CDR2: LNHNV, YYDKDF (reference sequence).

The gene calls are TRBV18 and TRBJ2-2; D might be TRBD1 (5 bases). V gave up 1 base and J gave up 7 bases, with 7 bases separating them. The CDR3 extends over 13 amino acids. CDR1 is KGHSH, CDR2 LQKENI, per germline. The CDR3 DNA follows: TGTGCCAGCTCACCACTGACAGTCGGGGAGCTGTTTTTT. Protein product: CASSPLTVGELFF.

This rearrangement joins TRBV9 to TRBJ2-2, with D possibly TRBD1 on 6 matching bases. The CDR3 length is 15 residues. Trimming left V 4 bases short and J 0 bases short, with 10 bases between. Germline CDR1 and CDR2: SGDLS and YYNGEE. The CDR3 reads CASSLGTSNTGELFF. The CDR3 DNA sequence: TGTGCCAGCAGCCTGGGGACATCGAACACCGGGGAGCTGTTTTTT. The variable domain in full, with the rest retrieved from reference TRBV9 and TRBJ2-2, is DSGVTQTPKHLITATGQRVTLRCSPRSGDLSVYWYQQSLDQGLQFLIQYYNGEERAKGNILERFSAQQFPDLHSELNLSSLELGDSALYFCASSLGTSNTGELFFGEGSRLTVL.

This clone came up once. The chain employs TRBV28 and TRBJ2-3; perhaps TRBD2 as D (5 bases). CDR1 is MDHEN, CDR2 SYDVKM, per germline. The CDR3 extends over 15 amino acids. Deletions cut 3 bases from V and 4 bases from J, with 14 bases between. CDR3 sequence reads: CASSFLGGGSDTQYF. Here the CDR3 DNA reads TGTGCCAGCAGTTTCTTAGGAGGCGGGTCAGATACGCAGTATTTT. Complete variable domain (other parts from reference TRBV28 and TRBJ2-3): DVKVTQSSRYLVKRTGEKVFLECVQDMDHENMFWYRQDPGLGLRLIYFSYDVKMKEKGDIPEGYSVSREKKERFSLILESASTNQTSMYLCASSFLGGGSDTQYFGPGTRLTVL.

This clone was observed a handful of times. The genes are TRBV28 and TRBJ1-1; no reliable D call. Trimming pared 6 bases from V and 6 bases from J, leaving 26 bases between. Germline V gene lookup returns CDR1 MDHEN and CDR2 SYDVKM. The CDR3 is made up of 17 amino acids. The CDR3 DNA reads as TGTGCCAGCAGGAAGGTTCGGGATTTTGGAGTAAACGCTGAAGCTTTCTTT. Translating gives CASRKVRDFGVNAEAFF.

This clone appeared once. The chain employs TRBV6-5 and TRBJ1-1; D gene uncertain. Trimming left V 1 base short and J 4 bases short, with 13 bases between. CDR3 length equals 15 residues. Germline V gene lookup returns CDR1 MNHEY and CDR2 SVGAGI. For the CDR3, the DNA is TGTGCCAGCAGTTACTTGGCAGCATCCATCACTGAAGCTTTCTTT. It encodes CASSYLAASITEAFF.

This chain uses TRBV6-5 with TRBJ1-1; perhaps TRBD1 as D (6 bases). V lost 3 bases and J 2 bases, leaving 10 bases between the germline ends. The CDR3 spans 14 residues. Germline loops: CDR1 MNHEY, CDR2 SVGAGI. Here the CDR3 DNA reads TGTGCCAGCAGTTATACAGGGAAAAACACTGAAGCTTTCTTT. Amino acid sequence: CASSYTGKNTEAFF.

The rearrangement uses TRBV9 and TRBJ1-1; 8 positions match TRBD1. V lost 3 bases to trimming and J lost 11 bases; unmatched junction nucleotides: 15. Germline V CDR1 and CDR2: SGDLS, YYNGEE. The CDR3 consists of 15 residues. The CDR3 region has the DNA TGTGCCAGCAGCGCAGATACGGGACAGGACGCCGAGGCTTTCTTT. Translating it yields CASSADTGQDAEAFF.

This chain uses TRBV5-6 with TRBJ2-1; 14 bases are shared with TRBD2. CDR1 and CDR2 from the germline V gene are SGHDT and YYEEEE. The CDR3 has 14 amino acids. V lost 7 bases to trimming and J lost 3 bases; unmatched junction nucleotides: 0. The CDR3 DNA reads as TGTGCCAGCGGGACTAGCGGGGGCTACAATGAGCAGTTCTTC. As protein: CASGTSGGYNEQFF. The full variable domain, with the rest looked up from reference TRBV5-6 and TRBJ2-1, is DAGVTQSPTHLIKTRGQQVTLRCSPKSGHDTVSWYQQALGQGPQFIFQYYEEEERQRGNFPDRFSGHQFPNYSSELNVNALLLGDSALYLCASGTSGGYNEQFFGPGTRLTVL.

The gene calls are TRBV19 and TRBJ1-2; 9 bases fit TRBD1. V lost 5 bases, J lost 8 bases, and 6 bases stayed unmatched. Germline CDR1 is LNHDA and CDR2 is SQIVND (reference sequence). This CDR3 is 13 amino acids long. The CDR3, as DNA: TGTGCCAGTAGTCCCGGGACAGGGACCGGCTACACCTTC. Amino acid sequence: CASSPGTGTGYTF.

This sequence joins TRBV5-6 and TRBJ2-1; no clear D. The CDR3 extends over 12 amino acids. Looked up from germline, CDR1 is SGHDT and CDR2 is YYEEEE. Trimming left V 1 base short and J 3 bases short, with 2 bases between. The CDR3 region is CASSLYYNEQFF. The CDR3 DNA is TGTGCCAGCAGCTTGTACTACAATGAGCAGTTCTTC.

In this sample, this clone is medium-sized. CDR3 region: CASSPNTGYRGYTF. In DNA, the CDR3 is TGTGCCAGCAGCCCGAATACAGGGTATCGGGGCTACACCTTC. The chain employs TRBV28 and TRBJ1-2; TRBD1 might be the D (6 bases). CDR3 length: 14 residues. V lost 6 bases and J 8 bases, leaving 19 bases between the germline ends. CDR1 and CDR2 (germline): MDHEN, SYDVKM.

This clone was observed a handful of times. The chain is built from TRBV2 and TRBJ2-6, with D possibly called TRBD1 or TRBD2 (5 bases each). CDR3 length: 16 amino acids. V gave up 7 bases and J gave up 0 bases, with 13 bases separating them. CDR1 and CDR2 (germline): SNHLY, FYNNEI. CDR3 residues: CASNGDGYSGANVLTF. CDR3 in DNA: TGTGCCAGCAATGGGGACGGATACTCTGGGGCCAACGTCCTGACTTTC. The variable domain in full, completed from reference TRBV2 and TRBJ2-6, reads EPEVTQTPSHQVTQMGQEVILRCVPISNHLYFYWYRQILGQKVEFLVSFYNNEISEKSEIFDDQFSVERPDGSNFTLKIRSTKLEDSAMYFCASNGDGYSGANVLTFGAGSRLTVL.

The CDR3 DNA reads as TGTGCCAGCAGTGAAGGACCGAGCCCGTCCTACGAGCAGTACTTC. It codes for CASSEGPSPSYEQYF. This chain links TRBV25-1 with TRBJ2-7, with D unresolved. Germline values: CDR1 MGHDK, CDR2 SYGVNS. V lost 2 bases and J lost 1, with 12 bases in between. This CDR3 contains 15 residues.

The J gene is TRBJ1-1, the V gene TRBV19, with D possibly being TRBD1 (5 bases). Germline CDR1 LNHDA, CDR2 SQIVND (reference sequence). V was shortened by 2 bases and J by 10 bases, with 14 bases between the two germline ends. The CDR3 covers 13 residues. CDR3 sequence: CASSITVLRGAFF. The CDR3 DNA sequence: TGTGCCAGTAGTATAACGGTTCTTAGGGGAGCTTTCTTT.

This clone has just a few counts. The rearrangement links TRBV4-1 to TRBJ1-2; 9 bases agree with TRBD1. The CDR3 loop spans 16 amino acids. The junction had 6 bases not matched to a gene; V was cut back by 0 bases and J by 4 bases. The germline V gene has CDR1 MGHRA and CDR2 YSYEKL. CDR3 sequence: CASSQDPRTGAYGYTF. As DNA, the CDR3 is TGCGCCAGCAGCCAAGATCCGAGGACAGGGGCCTATGGCTACACCTTC.

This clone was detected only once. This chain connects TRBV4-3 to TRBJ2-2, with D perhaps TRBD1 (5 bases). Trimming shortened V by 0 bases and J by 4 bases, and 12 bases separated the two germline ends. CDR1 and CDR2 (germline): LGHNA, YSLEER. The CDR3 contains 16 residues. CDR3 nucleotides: TGCGCCAGCAGCCAAGATGGAGTAGGGGCCACCGGGGAGCTGTTTTTT. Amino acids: CASSQDGVGATGELFF.

CDR3 amino acids: CASSGGTGDTELFF. In nucleotides, the CDR3 is TGTGCCAGCAGCGGGGGGACAGGAGACACCGAGCTGTTTTTT. The genes are TRBV9 and TRBJ2-2; TRBD1 agrees at 8 bases. Trimming at V came to 3 bases and at J to 11 bases, leaving 9 bases not matched to a gene. Germline loops: CDR1 SGDLS, CDR2 YYNGEE. CDR3 length: 14 residues. Combining the CDR3 with reference TRBV9 and TRBJ2-2 gives the whole variable domain DSGVTQTPKHLITATGQRVTLRCSPRSGDLSVYWYQQSLDQGLQFLIQYYNGEERAKGNILERFSAQQFPDLHSELNLSSLELGDSALYFCASSGGTGDTELFFGEGSRLTVL.

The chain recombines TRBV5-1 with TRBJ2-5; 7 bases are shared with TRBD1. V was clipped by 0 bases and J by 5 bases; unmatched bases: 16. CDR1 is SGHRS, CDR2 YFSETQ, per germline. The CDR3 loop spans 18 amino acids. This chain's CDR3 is CASSLGLGTDKNWETQYF. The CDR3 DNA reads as TGCGCCAGCAGCTTGGGGCTGGGGACAGATAAGAATTGGGAGACCCAGTACTTC. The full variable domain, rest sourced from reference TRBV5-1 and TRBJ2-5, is KAGVTQTPRYLIKTRGQQVTLSCSPISGHRSVSWYQQTPGQGLQFLFEYFSETQRNKGNFPGRFSGRQFSNSRSEMNVSTLELGDSALYLCASSLGLGTDKNWETQYFGPGTRLLVL.

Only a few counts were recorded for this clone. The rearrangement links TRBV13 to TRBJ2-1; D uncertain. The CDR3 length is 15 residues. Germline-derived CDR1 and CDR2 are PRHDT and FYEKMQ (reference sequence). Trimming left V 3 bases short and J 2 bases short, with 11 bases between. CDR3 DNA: TGTGCCAGCAGCTTTGGGGATGCGACCTACAATGAGCAGTTCTTC. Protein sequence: CASSFGDATYNEQFF. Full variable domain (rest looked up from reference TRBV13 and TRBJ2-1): AAGVIQSPRHLIKEKRETATLKCYPIPRHDTVYWYQQGPGQDPQFLISFYEKMQSDKGSIPDRFSAQQFSDYHSELNMSSLELGDSALYFCASSFGDATYNEQFFGPGTRLTVL.

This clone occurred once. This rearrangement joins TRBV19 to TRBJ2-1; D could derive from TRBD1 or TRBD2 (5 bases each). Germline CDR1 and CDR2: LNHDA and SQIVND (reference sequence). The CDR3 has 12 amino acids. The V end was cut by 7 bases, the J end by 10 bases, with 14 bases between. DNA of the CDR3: TGTGCCAGTATGGGGGACGGTATCGAGCAGTTCTTC. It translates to CASMGDGIEQFF.

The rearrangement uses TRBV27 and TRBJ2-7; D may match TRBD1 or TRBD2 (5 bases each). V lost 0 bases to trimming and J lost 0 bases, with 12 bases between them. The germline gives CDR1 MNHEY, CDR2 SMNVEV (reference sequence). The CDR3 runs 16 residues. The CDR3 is CASSLSLGASSYEQYF. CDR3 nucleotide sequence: TGTGCCAGCAGTTTATCTCTCGGGGCGAGCTCCTACGAGCAGTACTTC.

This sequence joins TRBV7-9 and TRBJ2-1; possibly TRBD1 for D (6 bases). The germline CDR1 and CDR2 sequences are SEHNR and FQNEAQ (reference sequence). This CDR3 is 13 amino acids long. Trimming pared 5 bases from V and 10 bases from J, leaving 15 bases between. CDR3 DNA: TGTGCCAGCAGCCCAGCAGGGGTACGCGAGCAGTTCTTC. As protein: CASSPAGVREQFF.